This entry features one T cell receptor (beta chain) sequence. Between the trimmed V and J ends, which lost 5 bases and 3 bases, there was a span of 7 bases. CDR1 is SEHNR, CDR2 FQNEAQ, per germline (reference sequence). This CDR3 is 12 amino acids long. This entry is derived from a study of control samples from healthy donors and cancer patients. Assay used: immunoSEQ multiplex PCR; TCRdb lists only in-frame clones, some missing. This table has 150,000 to 200,000 clones, around 88% appearing once. The sequence derives from a man aged 18 to 29 in good health. What was sequenced was blood. The chain couples TRBV7-9 to TRBJ1-2; D unclear. The CDR3 nucleotides are TGTGCCAGCAGCCCCGGGGACTATGGCTACACCTTC. Translating gives CASSPGDYGYTF.